The next 11 T cell receptor delta chains were all read from a single sample in a study of γδ T cells in repeated Plasmodium falciparum infection. TCRdb called clones from the multiplex PCR reads again using CATT. The profile shows 45,000 to 70,000 delta-chain clones, roughly 1.8% of them singletons. Vgamma9/Vdelta2+ and Vdelta2-negative gammadelta T cells were flow-sorted from PBMC for bulk sequencing. The sample was gamma-delta T cells from blood. The receptors originated from a pool of human donors (malaria-infected and uninfected, not separated).

This clone has more than one count but fewer than ten. The protein that TCRdb holds for this DNA derives from a much larger clone and differs from the translated DNA at residue 23, which likely indicates a read error; the protein shown here is translated from the DNA. This chain connects TRDV1 to TRDJ1; 11 bases align to TRDD3. The CDR3 sequence is 24 residues long. CDR1 and CDR2 from the germline V gene are TSWWSYY and QGS. CDR3 in amino acids: CALGERFPTTGYWGISRDTDKLTF. In DNA form, the CDR3 reads TGTGCTCTTGGGGAACGATTCCCTACGACGGGGTACTGGGGGATATCCCGCGACACCGATAAACTCACCTTT.

The table lists this clone with many counts. TCRdb records a much larger clone's protein for this DNA, with a difference at residue 4 that likely arises from a read error; the protein given is the translation of the DNA. The chain joins TRDV2 to TRDJ2, with D tentatively TRDD3 (6 bases). This CDR3 is 13 amino acids long. Germline CDR1 and CDR2: GEAIGNYY and EKD. CDR3 in amino acids: CACGTWGTAQLFF. CDR3 sequence (DNA): TGTGCCTGTGGCACCTGGGGGACAGCACAACTCTTCTTT.

This clone came up a few times. TCRdb's protein for this DNA is that of a much larger clone and differs from the translation at residue 20, likely a read error; the protein shown is the DNA translation. This chain joins TRDV1 and TRDJ1, with 9 bases matching TRDD3. Because TCRdb records no J gene, it was assigned here through a match of the DNA to germline. J was trimmed by 6 bases and V by 3 bases; bases with no gene match: 38. The CDR3 totals 25 residues. CDR1 TSWWSYY and CDR2 QGS come from the germline V gene. CDR3 sequence (DNA): TGTGCTCTTGGGGAGGCCCTATTCCTACGTTGGGTGCCTGGGGGATCCCGCCTACGGAGCTATAAACTCATCTTT. Its translation is CALGEALFLRWVPGGSRLRSYKLIF.

This clone appeared many times. TCRdb's protein, taken from a much larger clone, differs from this DNA's translation at residue 14, likely owing to a read error; the protein displayed comes from the DNA. The V and J genes are TRDV1 and TRDJ1; 7 bases map to TRDD3. The CDR3 loop spans 17 amino acids. Looked up from germline, CDR1 is TSWWSYY and CDR2 is QGS. As DNA, the CDR3 is TGTGCTCTTGGGGAACTTAGGTGGGGGACGTACACCGATAGACTCATCTTT. Its translation: CALGELRWGTYTDRLIF.

About this clone itself: A far bigger clonotype differs at one base, so this is likely a read error. Other DNA sequences from this sample encode an identical CDR3 as well. V and J are TRDV1 and TRDJ3; the match to TRDD3 covers 11 bases. The J gene is not listed in TCRdb, so it was assigned here from a DNA match to germline. The CDR3 runs to 21 residues. V shed 0 bases and J 4 bases; nucleotides not matched to a gene: 11. The germline gives CDR1 TSWWSYY, CDR2 QGS. In DNA, the CDR3 is TGTGCTCTTGGGGAACTACCTACGGGGTGGGGGATACGATGGGACACCCGACAGATGTTTTTC. The encoded protein is CALGELPTGWGIRWDTRQMFF.

Only a few counts were recorded for this clone. The protein that TCRdb holds for this DNA derives from a much larger clone and differs from the translated DNA at residue 10, which likely indicates a read error; the protein shown here is translated from the DNA. The chain uses TRDV3 and TRDJ1; 11 bases match TRDD3. The CDR3 totals 21 residues. The V and J ends lost 4 bases and 3 bases, in that order; junction bases with no gene match: 28. The germline V gene encodes CDR1 TVYSNPD and CDR2 GDNSRS (reference sequence). CDR3 residues: CASHDPETAHWGIRGPDKLIF. CDR3 DNA sequence: TGTGCCTCCCATGACCCTGAGACCGCACACTGGGGGATAAGGGGCCCCGATAAACTCATCTTT.

This clone came up a few times. This DNA's translation differs at residue 4 from TCRdb's protein, which comes from a much larger clone; a read error is likely, and the protein shown is translated from the DNA. V gene TRDV1 combines with J gene TRDJ1; 12 nucleotides match TRDD3. In germline, CDR1 is TSWWSYY, CDR2 QGS. The CDR3 has 23 amino acids. Trimming took 8 bases from V and 2 from J; bases not matched to a gene: 30. CDR3 nucleotide sequence: TGTGCTCTTAGGGCGCGACTTCCTATCCCGTACTGGGGGATACCGAACTTTACCGATAAACTCATCTTT. Encoded protein: CALRARLPIPYWGIPNFTDKLIF.

This clone has at least ten counts. TCRdb's protein for this DNA is that of a much larger clone and differs from the translation at residue 9, likely a read error; the protein shown is the DNA translation. The rearrangement links TRDV1 to TRDJ1; a weak D match, TRDD3 (5 bases). Germline assignment: CDR1 TSWWSYY and CDR2 QGS. The CDR3 totals 12 residues. The CDR3 region is CALGGDTDELIF. CDR3 DNA: TGTGCTCTTGGTGGGGACACCGATGAACTCATCTTT.

This clone was observed many times. The protein TCRdb lists belongs to a much larger clone and differs from this DNA's translation at residue 7, which points to a read error; the protein shown is made from the DNA. The V call is TRDV1, the J call TRDJ1; tentatively, D is TRDD2 (6 bases). V was clipped by 9 bases and J by 0 bases, with 11 bases between them. The CDR3 is 13 amino acids. Looked up from germline, CDR1 is TSWWSYY and CDR2 is QGS. The CDR3 protein is CALFLLDTDKLIF. The CDR3, as DNA: TGTGCTCTATTCCTATTGGACACCGATAAACTCATCTTT.

A remark on this clone: A single base is all that separates this from a far larger clone, so a read error is likely. Other DNA variants within this sample encode the same CDR3. The chain carries TRDV1 and TRDJ1, with 7 bases identical to TRDD3. This CDR3 comprises 21 residues. Germline assignment: CDR1 TSWWSYY and CDR2 QGS. CDR3 loop: CALGELGLHLLGILYTDKLIF. The CDR3 DNA follows: TGTGCTCTTGGGGAACTAGGCCTTCACCTACTGGGGATCCTGTACACCGATAAACTAATCTTT.

Concerning this clone: TCRdb's listed protein matches a much larger clone and diverges from this DNA's translation at residue 12, likely through a read error; the protein shown comes from the DNA. The chain uses TRDV2 and TRDJ1; 8 nucleotides align to TRDD3. The J gene, left out of TCRdb, was set here by checking the DNA against germline. CDR3 length: 23 residues. Losses at the gene ends were 0 bases for V and 1 base for J; bases not matched to a gene: 27. CDR1 and CDR2 (germline): GEAIGNYY, EKD. This chain's CDR3 is CACDTVGSAVKEGYAAATDKLIF. The CDR3 DNA reads as TGTGCCTGTGACACCGTTGGTAGCGCGGTAAAAGAGGGATACGCAGCCGCCACCGATAAACTCATCTTT.